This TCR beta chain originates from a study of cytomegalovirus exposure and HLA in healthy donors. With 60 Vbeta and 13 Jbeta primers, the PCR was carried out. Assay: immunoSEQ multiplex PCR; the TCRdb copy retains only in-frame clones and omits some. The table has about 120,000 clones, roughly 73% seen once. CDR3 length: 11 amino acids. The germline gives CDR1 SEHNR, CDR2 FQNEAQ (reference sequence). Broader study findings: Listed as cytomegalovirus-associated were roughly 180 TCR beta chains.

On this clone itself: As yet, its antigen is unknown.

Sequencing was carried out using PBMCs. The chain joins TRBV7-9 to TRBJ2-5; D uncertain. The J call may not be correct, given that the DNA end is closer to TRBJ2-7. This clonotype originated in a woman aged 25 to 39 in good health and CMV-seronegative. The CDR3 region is CASSSPYEQYF. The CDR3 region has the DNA TGTGCCAGCAGCTCCCCGTACGAGCAGTACTTC.